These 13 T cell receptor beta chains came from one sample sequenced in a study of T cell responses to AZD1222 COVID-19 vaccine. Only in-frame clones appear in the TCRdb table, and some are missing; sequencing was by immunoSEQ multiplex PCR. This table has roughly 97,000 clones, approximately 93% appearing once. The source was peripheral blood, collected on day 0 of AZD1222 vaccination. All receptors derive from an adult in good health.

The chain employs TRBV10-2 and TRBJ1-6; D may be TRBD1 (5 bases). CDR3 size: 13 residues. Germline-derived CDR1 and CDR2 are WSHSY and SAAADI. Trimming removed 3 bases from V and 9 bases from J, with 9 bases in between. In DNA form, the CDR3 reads TGCGCCAGCAGTGACAGGGACCGTTCACCCCTCCACTTT. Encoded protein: CASSDRDRSPLHF.

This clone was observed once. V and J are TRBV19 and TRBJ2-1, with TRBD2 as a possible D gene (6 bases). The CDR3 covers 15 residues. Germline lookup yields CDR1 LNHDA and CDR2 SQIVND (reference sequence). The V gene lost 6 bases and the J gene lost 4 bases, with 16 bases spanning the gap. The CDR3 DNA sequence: TGTGCCAGTAGACACCGGGACTCGGGATACAATGAGCAGTTCTTC. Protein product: CASRHRDSGYNEQFF. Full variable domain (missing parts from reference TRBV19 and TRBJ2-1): DGGITQSPKYLFRKEGQNVTLSCEQNLNHDAMYWYRQDPGQGLRLIYYSQIVNDFQKGDIAEGYSVSREKKESFPLTVTSAQKNPTAFYLCASRHRDSGYNEQFFGPGTRLTVL.

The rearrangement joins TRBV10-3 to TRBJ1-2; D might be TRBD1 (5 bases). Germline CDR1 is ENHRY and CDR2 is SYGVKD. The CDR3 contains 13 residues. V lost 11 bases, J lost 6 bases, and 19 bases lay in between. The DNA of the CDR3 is TGTGCCGCCGACCAGGGCTCCCACGATGGCTACACCTTC. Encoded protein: CAADQGSHDGYTF.

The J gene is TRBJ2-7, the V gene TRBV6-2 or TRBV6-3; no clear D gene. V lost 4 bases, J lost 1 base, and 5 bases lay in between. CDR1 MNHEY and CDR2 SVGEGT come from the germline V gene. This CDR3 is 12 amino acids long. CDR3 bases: TGTGCCAGCAGTTTACAGTCCTACGAGCAGTACTTC. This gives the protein CASSLQSYEQYF.

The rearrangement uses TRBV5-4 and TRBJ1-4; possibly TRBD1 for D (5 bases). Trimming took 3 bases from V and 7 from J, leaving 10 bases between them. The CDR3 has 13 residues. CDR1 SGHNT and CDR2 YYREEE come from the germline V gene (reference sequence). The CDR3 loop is CASSSDQGEKLFF. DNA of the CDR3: TGTGCCAGCAGCTCCGACCAGGGTGAAAAACTGTTTTTT.

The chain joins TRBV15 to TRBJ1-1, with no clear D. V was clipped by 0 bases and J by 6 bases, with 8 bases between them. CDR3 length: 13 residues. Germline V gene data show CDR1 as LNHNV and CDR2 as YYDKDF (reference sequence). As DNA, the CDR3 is TGTGCCACCAGCAGAGATAGGATGTCTGAAGCTTTCTTT. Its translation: CATSRDRMSEAFF.

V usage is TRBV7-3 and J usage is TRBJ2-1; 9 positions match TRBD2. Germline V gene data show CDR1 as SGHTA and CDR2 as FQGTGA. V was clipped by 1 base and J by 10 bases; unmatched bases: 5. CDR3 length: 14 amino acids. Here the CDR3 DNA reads TGTGCCAGCAGCTTAAATAGCGGGAGCCGCGAGCAGTTCTTC. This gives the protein CASSLNSGSREQFF.

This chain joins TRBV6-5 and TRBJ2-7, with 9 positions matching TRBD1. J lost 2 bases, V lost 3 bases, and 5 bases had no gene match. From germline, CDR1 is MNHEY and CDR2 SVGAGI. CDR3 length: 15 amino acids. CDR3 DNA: TGTGCCAGCAGTTATACACAGGGGGCCACCTACGAGCAGTACTTC. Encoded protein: CASSYTQGATYEQYF.

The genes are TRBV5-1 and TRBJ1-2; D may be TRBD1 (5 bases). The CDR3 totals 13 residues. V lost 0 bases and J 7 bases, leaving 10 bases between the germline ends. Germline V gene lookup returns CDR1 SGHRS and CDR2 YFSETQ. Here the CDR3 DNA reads TGCGCCAGCAGCTTGGGGCAGGGTCGTGGCTACACCTTC. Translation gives CASSLGQGRGYTF.

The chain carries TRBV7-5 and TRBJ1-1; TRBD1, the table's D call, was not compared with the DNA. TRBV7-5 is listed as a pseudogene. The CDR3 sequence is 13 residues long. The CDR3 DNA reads TGTGCCAGAAGTCGGCAGGGGAGCACTGAAGCTTTCTTT. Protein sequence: CARSRQGSTEAFF.

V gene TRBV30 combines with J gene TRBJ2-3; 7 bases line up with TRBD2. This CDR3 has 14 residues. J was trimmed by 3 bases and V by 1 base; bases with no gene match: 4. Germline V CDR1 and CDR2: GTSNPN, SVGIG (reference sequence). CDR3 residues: CAWSEAGMTDTQYF. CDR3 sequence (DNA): TGTGCCTGGAGTGAAGCGGGAATGACAGATACGCAGTATTTT.

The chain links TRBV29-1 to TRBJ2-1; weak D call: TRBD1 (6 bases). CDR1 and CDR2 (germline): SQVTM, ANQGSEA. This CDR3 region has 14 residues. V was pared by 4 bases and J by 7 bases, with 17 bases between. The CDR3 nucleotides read TGCAGCGTTGCCAAAACTACAGGGTTGAATGAGCAGTTCTTC. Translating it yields CSVAKTTGLNEQFF.

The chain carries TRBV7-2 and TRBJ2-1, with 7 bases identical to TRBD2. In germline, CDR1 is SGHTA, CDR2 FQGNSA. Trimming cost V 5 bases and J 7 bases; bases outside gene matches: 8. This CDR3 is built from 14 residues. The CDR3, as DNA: TGTGCCAGCAGCCCAGAGCGGGAACGGAATGAGCAGTTCTTC. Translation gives CASSPERERNEQFF.